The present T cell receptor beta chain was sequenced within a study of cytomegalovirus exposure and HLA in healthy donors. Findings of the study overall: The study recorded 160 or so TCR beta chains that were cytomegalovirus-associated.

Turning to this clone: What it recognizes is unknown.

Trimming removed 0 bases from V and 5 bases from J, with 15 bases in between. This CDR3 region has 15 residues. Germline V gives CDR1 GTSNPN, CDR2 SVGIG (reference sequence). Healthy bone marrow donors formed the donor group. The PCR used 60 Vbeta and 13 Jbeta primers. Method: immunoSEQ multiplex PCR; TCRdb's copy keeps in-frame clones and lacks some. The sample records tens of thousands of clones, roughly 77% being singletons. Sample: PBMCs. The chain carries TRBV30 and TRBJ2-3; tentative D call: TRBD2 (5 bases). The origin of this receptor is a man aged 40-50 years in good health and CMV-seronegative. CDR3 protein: CAWSVLTRAQDTQYF. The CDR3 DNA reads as TGTGCCTGGAGTGTACTTACGAGGGCACAAGATACGCAGTATTTT.